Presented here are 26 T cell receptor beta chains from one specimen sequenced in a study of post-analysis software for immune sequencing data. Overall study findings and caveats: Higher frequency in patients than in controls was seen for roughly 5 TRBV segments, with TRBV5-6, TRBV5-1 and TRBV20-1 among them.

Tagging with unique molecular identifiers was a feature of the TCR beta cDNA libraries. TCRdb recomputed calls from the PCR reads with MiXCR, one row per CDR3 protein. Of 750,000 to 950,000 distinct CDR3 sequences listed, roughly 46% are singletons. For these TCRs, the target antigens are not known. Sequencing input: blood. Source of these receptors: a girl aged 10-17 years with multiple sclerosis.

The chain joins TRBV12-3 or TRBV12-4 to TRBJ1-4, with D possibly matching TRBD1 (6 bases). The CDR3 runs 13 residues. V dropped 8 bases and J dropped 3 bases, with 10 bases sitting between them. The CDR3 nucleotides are TGTGCCAGCCAGGACAGATCTAATGAAAAACTGTTTTTT. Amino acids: CASQDRSNEKLFF.

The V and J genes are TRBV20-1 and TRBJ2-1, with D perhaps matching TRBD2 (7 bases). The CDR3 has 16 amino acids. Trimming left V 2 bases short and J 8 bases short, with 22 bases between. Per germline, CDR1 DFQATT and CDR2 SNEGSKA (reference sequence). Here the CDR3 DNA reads TGCAGTGCTAGACCCCCTTGGGGGGGCGGGAGCGATGAGCAGTTCTTC. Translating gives CSARPPWGGGSDEQFF.

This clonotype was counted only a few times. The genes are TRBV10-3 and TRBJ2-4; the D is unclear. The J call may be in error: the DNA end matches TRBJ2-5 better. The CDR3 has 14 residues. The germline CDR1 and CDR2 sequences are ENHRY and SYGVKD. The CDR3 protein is CATNPGREKETQYF. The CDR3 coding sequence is TGTGCCACGAATCCGGGCAGAGAAAAAGAGACCCAGTACTTC.

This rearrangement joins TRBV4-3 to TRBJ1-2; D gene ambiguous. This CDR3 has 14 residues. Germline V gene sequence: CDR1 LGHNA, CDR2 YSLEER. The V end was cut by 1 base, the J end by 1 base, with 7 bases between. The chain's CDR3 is CASSQVAFNYGYTF. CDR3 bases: TGCGCCAGCAGCCAAGTGGCGTTTAACTATGGCTACACCTTC.

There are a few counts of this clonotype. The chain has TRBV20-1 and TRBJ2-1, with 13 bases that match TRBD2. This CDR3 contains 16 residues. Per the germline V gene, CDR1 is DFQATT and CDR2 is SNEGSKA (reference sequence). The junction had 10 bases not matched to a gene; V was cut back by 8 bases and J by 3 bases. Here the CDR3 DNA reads TGCAGTTTGGGACTAGCGGGGCGGGAATTCTACAATGAGCAGTTCTTC. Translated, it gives CSLGLAGREFYNEQFF.

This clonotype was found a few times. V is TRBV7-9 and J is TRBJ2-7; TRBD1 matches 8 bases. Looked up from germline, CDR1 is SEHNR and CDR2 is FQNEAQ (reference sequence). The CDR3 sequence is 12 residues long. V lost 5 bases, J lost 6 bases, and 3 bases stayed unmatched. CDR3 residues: CASSQGASEQYF. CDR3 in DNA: TGTGCCAGCAGCCAGGGGGCAAGCGAGCAGTACTTC.

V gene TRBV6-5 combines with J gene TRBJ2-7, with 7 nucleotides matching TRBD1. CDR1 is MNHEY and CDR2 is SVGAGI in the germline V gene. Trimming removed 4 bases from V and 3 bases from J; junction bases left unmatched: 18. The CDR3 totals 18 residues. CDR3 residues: CASSSILSPGQRLYEQYF. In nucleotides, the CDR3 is TGTGCCAGCAGTTCCATACTTTCACCGGGACAGCGTCTCTACGAGCAGTACTTC.

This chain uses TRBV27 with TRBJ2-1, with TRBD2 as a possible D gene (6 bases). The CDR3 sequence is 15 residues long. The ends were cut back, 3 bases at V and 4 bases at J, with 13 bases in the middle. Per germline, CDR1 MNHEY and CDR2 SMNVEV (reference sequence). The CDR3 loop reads CASSFGQGGYNEQFF. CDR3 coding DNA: TGTGCCAGCAGTTTCGGGCAGGGAGGATACAATGAGCAGTTCTTC.

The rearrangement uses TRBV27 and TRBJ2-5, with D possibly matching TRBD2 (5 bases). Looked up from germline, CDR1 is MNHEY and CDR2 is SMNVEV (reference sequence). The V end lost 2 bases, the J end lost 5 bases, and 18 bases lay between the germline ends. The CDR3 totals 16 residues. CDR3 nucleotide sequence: TGTGCCAGCAGTTTAGGAGGTGATGGTCTAGGGGAGACCCAGTACTTC. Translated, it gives CASSLGGDGLGETQYF.

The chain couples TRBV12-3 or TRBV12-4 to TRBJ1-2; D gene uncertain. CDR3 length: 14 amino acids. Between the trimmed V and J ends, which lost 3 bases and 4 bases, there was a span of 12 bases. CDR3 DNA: TGTGCCAGCAGTTTCTCCCATACACTCTATGGCTACACCTTC. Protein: CASSFSHTLYGYTF.

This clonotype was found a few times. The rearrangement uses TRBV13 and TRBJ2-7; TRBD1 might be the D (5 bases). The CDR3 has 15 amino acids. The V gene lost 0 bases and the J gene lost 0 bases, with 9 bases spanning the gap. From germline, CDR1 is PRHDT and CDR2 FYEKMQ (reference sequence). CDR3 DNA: TGTGCCAGCAGCTTAGGTGGACACGGCTCCTACGAGCAGTACTTC. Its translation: CASSLGGHGSYEQYF. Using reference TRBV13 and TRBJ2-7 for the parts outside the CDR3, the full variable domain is AAGVIQSPRHLIKEKRETATLKCYPIPRHDTVYWYQQGPGQDPQFLISFYEKMQSDKGSIPDRFSAQQFSDYHSELNMSSLELGDSALYFCASSLGGHGSYEQYFGPGTRLTVT.

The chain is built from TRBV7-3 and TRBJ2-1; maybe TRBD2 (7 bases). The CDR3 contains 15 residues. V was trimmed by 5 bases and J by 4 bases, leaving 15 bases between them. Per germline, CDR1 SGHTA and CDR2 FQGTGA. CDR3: CASSLVRGAYNEQFF. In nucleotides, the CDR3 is TGTGCCAGCAGCCTAGTTCGGGGGGCATACAATGAGCAGTTCTTC.

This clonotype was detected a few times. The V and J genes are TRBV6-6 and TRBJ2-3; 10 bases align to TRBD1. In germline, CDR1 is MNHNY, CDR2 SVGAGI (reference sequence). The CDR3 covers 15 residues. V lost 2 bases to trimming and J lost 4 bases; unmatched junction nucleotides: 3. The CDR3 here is CASSYGTGEPDTQYF. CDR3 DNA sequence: TGTGCCAGCAGTTACGGGACAGGGGAGCCAGATACGCAGTATTTT.

The DNA for the CDR3 is TGTGCCAGCAGCGACAGTGCCAATCTGGACGAGCAGTACTTC. Translating gives CASSDSANLDEQYF. This chain connects TRBV12-3 or TRBV12-4 to TRBJ2-7; D may be TRBD1 (5 bases). CDR3 length: 14 residues. The V and J ends lost 6 bases and 5 bases respectively, with 17 bases between them.

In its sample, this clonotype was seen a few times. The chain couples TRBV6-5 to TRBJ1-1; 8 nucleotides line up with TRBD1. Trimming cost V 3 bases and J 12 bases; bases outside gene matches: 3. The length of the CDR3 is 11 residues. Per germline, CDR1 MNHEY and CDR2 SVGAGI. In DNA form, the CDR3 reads TGTGCCAGCAGTTATCAGGGGGCATCTTTCTTT. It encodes CASSYQGASFF.

The CDR3, as DNA: TGTGCCAGCAGTGGGGAGAAGTACACAGATACGCAGTATTTT. Residues: CASSGEKYTDTQYF. This sequence joins TRBV6-1 and TRBJ2-3, with a weak D call TRBD2 (5 bases). The CDR3 is made up of 14 amino acids. V was pared by 4 bases and J by 2 bases, with 10 bases between. Germline CDR1 MNHNS, CDR2 SASEGT.

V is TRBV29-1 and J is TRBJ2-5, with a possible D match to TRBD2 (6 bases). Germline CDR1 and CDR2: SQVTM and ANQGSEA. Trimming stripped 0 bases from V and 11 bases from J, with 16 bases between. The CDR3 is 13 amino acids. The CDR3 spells CSVEDGAGLEQYF. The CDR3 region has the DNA TGCAGCGTTGAAGATGGAGCGGGTCTTGAGCAGTACTTC. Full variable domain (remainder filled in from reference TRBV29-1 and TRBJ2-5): SAVISQKPSRDICQRGTSLTIQCQVDSQVTMMFWYRQQPGQSLTLIATANQGSEATYESGFVIDKFPISRPNLTFSTLTVSNMSPEDSSIYLCSVEDGAGLEQYFGPGTRLLVL.

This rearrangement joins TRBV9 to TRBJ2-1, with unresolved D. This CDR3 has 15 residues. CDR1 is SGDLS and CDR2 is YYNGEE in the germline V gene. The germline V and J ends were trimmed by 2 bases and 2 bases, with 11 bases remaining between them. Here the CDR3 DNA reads TGTGCCAGCAGCGTGGCTAGTGGCGCCTACAATGAGCAGTTCTTC. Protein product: CASSVASGAYNEQFF.

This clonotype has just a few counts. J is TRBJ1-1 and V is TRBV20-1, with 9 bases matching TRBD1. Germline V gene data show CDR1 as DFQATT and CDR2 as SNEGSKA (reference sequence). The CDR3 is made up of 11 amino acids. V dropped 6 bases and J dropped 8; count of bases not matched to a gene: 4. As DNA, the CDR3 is TGCAGTGCACCCGGACAGGGGGAAGCTTTCTTT. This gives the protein CSAPGQGEAFF.

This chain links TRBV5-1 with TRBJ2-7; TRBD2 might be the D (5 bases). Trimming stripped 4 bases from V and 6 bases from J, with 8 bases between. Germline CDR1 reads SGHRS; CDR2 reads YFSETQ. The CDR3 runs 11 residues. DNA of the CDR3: TGCGCCAGCAGCACCGCGGGCGAGCAGTACTTC. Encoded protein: CASSTAGEQYF.

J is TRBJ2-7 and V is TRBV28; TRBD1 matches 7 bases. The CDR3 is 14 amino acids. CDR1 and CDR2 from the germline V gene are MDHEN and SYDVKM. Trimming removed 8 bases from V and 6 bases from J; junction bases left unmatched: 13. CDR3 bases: TGTGCCAGCCTCAGGACAGGCGGTATTGTCGAGCAGTACTTC. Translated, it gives CASLRTGGIVEQYF.

CDR3 bases: TGCGCCAGCAGCGCCGGACTAGCGCAGAAAAACGATGAGCAGTTCTTC. Translated, it gives CASSAGLAQKNDEQFF. The rearrangement uses TRBV5-1 and TRBJ2-1, with 9 bases that match TRBD2. V trimming: 4 bases; J trimming: 8 bases; junction bases outside the gene matches: 13. Germline V lookup: CDR1 SGHRS, CDR2 YFSETQ. This CDR3 is built from 16 residues.

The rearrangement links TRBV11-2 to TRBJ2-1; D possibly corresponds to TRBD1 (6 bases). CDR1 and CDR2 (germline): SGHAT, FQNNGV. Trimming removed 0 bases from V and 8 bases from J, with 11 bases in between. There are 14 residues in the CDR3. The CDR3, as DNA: TGTGCCAGCAGCTTAGAGGGGGCGTTCGATGAGCAGTTCTTC. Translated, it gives CASSLEGAFDEQFF.

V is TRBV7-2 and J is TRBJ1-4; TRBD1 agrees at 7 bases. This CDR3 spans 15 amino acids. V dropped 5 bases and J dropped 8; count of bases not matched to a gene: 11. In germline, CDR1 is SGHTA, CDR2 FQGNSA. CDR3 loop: CASSTRTGWEEKLFF. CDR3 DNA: TGTGCCAGCAGCACTCGGACAGGTTGGGAAGAAAAACTGTTTTTT.

The CDR3 region is CASSRTDLTYEQYF. The CDR3 DNA follows: TGTGCCAGCAGCCGGACGGATCTTACCTACGAGCAGTACTTC. V gene TRBV3-1 combines with J gene TRBJ2-7; D call uncertain. This CDR3 is 14 amino acids long. V lost 4 bases, J lost 2 bases, and 12 bases lay in between. Germline CDR1 LGHDT, CDR2 YNNKEL (reference sequence).

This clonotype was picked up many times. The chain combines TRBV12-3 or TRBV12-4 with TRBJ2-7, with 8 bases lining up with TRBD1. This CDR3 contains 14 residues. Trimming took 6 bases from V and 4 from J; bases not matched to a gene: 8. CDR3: CASSPTGAGYEQYF. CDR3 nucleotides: TGTGCCAGCAGCCCGACAGGGGCTGGTTACGAGCAGTACTTC.